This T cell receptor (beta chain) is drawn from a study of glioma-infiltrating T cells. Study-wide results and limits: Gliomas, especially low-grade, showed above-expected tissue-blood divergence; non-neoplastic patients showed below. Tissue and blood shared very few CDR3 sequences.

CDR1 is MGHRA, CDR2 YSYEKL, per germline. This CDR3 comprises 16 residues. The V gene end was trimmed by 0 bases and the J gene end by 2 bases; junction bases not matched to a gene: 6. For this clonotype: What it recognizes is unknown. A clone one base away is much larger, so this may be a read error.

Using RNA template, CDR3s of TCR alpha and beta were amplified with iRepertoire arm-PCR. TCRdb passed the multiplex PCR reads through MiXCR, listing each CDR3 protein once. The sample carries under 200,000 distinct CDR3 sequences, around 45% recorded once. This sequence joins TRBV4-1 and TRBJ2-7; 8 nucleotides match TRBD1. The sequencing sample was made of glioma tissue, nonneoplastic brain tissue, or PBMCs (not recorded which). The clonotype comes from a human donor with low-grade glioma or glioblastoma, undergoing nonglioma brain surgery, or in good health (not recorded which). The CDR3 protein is CASSQELQGVAYEQYF. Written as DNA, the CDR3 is TGCGCCAGCAGCCAAGAGTTACAGGGGGTAGCCTACGAGCAGTACTTC.